Sequencing of this TCR beta chain was carried out in a study of OX40 agonist ivuxolimab in advanced cancers. TCRdb keeps only in-frame clones here, not all; method: immunoSEQ multiplex PCR. This sample has about 68,000 clones, with more than 70% found just once. The material sequenced was CD4+ or CD8+ T cells sorted from blood, taken in a trial of the OX40 agonist ivuxolimab. The TCR originated in an adult with an advanced solid tumor such as melanoma, head and neck, liver or kidney cancer.

CDR3 in DNA: TGTGCCAGCACGACTGGAAACACCATATATTTT. Translated: CASTTGNTIYF. V and J are TRBV6-6 and TRBJ1-3; D unresolved. Germline CDR1 reads MNHNY; CDR2 reads SVGAGI (reference sequence). The CDR3 totals 11 residues. V gave up 7 bases and J gave up 2 bases, with 3 bases separating them.